The 31 T cell receptor beta chains below were found in one sample sequenced in a study of blood T cell repertoires in COVID-19. Profiling relied on immunoSEQ multiplex PCR, and the TCRdb table lists in-frame clones only, not all of them. The sample yields fewer than 300,000 clones, more than 70% seen once. Sequences were obtained from peripheral blood. Source of these receptors: a man older than 75 with acute or convalescent COVID-19.

CDR3 amino acids: CASSLGGTGGVEQYF. The CDR3 coding sequence is TGCGCCAGCAGCTTGGGCGGGACAGGTGGTGTCGAGCAGTACTTC. This chain links TRBV5-1 with TRBJ2-7, with 8 bases aligning to TRBD1. Germline CDR1 and CDR2: SGHRS and YFSETQ. The CDR3 extends over 15 amino acids. V shed 0 bases, J shed 6 bases, and the junction held 8 bases outside the gene matches.

The CDR3 is CASSPGTPSTGGQYF. CDR3 DNA: TGTGCCAGCAGTCCAGGGACACCGTCCACGGGGGGGCAGTACTTC. This chain joins TRBV27 and TRBJ2-7, with a tentative D call TRBD2 (7 bases). This CDR3 has 15 amino acids. V was shortened by 5 bases and J by 9 bases, with 23 bases between the two germline ends. Germline V CDR1 and CDR2: MNHEY, SMNVEV (reference sequence).

The chain combines TRBV7-9 with TRBJ2-5; 7 nucleotides line up with TRBD2. The germline CDR1 and CDR2 sequences are SEHNR and FQNEAQ (reference sequence). There are 13 residues in the CDR3. The J segment lost 2 bases and the V segment lost 8 bases, leaving 5 bases of the junction unmatched. CDR3 residues: CASGASGQETQYF. In DNA, the CDR3 is TGTGCCAGCGGGGCTAGCGGACAAGAGACCCAGTACTTC.

This chain uses TRBV27 with TRBJ1-1; D might be TRBD1 (5 bases). CDR1 and CDR2 (germline): MNHEY, SMNVEV (reference sequence). The germline V and J ends were trimmed by 7 bases and 5 bases, with 8 bases remaining between them. The CDR3 has 11 residues. This CDR3 reads CASTGRTEAFF. The CDR3, as DNA: TGTGCCAGCACAGGGAGGACTGAAGCTTTCTTT.

The chain has TRBV9 and TRBJ2-7; a possible D gene is TRBD1 (6 bases). With 1 base removed from V and 2 bases from J, the gap between germline ends came to 13 bases. The CDR3 is 15 amino acids. Germline V gene data show CDR1 as SGDLS and CDR2 as YYNGEE. CDR3 bases: TGTGCCAGCAGCGTAATGGACAGTACCACCTACGAGCAGTACTTC. This sequence encodes CASSVMDSTTYEQYF.

The chain recombines TRBV6-5 with TRBJ2-2; 9 bases line up with TRBD2. This CDR3 has 15 amino acids. CDR1 is MNHEY and CDR2 is SVGAGI in the germline V gene. V was clipped by 6 bases and J by 4 bases; unmatched bases: 6. CDR3 sequence reads: CASRGLALVTGELFF. The CDR3 DNA follows: TGTGCCAGCAGAGGACTAGCGCTCGTCACCGGGGAGCTGTTTTTT.

The chain is built from TRBV3-1 (or the pseudogene TRBV3-2) and TRBJ2-1; 8 bases line up with TRBD2. The germline V gene has CDR1 LGHDT and CDR2 YNNKEL (reference sequence). Trimming at V came to 6 bases and at J to 7 bases, leaving 8 bases not matched to a gene. The CDR3 extends over 14 amino acids. The CDR3 sequence is CASRPGGAGNEQFF. CDR3 nucleotide sequence: TGTGCCAGCAGACCCGGGGGGGCCGGGAATGAGCAGTTCTTC.

The chain recombines TRBV3-1 (or the pseudogene TRBV3-2) with TRBJ2-1, with TRBD2 identical over 7 bases. CDR3 length: 15 residues. V was clipped by 1 base and J by 6 bases; unmatched bases: 6. The V gene's germline CDR1 is LGHDT and CDR2 YNNKEL (reference sequence). The CDR3 protein is CASSQAGGGLNEQFF. In DNA form, the CDR3 reads TGTGCCAGCAGCCAAGCGGGAGGAGGCCTCAATGAGCAGTTCTTC.

The CDR3 sequence is CASSWNRDRNYGYTF. CDR3 nucleotides: TGTGCCAGCAGTTGGAACCGGGACAGGAATTATGGCTACACCTTC. The chain links TRBV27 to TRBJ1-2; 8 bases agree with TRBD1. J lost 5 bases, V lost 4 bases, and 9 bases had no gene match. This CDR3 spans 15 amino acids. CDR1 is MNHEY and CDR2 is SMNVEV in the germline V gene (reference sequence).

Concerning this clone: An end of the junction does not agree with germline; a read error may underlie this. The rearrangement links TRBV3-1 (or the pseudogene TRBV3-2) to TRBJ2-7; a possible D gene is TRBD2 (7 bases). Germline CDR1 reads LGHDT; CDR2 reads YNNKEL (reference sequence). The CDR3 sequence is 15 residues long. In DNA form, the CDR3 reads TGTGCCAGCACCCAAGGGGGAGGGGGGTACTCGGAGCAGTACTTC. Translated, it gives CASTQGGGGYSEQYF.

J is TRBJ2-1 and V is TRBV15, with 8 positions matching TRBD2. The CDR3 runs 15 residues. With V trimmed by 0 bases and J by 5 bases, 3 bases remained unmatched. Per germline, CDR1 LNHNV and CDR2 YYDKDF (reference sequence). The CDR3 sequence is CATSRDGRGDNEQFF. The CDR3 DNA is TGTGCCACCAGCAGAGATGGGCGGGGGGACAATGAGCAGTTCTTC.

This chain connects TRBV5-1 to TRBJ1-6; the D gene is possibly TRBD1 (6 bases). V lost 2 bases and J lost 7, with 13 bases in between. The CDR3 sequence is 15 residues long. Germline loops: CDR1 SGHRS, CDR2 YFSETQ. Written as DNA, the CDR3 is TGCGCCAGCAGCTTACAGGGCCCCCTAAATTCACCCCTCCACTTT. Residues: CASSLQGPLNSPLHF.

This chain connects TRBV2 to TRBJ2-7; 11 bases agree with TRBD2. The CDR3 spans 17 residues. Germline CDR1 SNHLY, CDR2 FYNNEI. V lost 1 base to trimming and J lost 0 bases; unmatched junction nucleotides: 5. CDR3 amino acids: CASSEGLAGGSSYEQYF. For the CDR3, the DNA is TGTGCCAGCAGTGAAGGGCTAGCGGGGGGTTCCTCCTACGAGCAGTACTTC.

The chain is built from TRBV12-3 or TRBV12-4 and TRBJ1-2, with no clear D. Trimming took off 5 bases at V and 3 bases at J, with 10 bases between the two ends. The CDR3 length is 13 residues. CDR3 sequence reads: CASSKTAYYGYTF. Here the CDR3 DNA reads TGTGCCAGCAGTAAAACAGCCTACTATGGCTACACCTTC.

This clone occurred a few times. The chain is built from TRBV7-9 and TRBJ2-2; tentative D call: TRBD2 (5 bases). CDR1 and CDR2 from the germline V gene are SEHNR and FQNEAQ (reference sequence). This CDR3 contains 16 residues. V lost 1 base and J 1 base, leaving 10 bases between the germline ends. The CDR3 DNA sequence: TGTGCCAGCAGCTTAGATCGGGGTAGGAACACCGGGGAGCTGTTTTTT. Its translation: CASSLDRGRNTGELFF.

Only a few counts were recorded for this clone. V and J are TRBV19 and TRBJ1-5; D remains ambiguous. CDR1 and CDR2 (germline): LNHDA, SQIVND (reference sequence). Deletions cut 0 bases from V and 3 bases from J, with 15 bases between. The CDR3 has 17 amino acids. The chain's CDR3 is CASSIDQVGRINQPQHF. DNA of the CDR3: TGTGCCAGTAGTATAGATCAGGTTGGTCGGATCAATCAGCCCCAGCATTTT.

The chain has TRBV5-6 and TRBJ2-5, with 9 bases identical to TRBD1. The germline gives CDR1 SGHDT, CDR2 YYEEEE. The CDR3 covers 16 residues. V gave up 4 bases and J gave up 2 bases; unmatched junction bases: 9. Here the CDR3 reads CASSSLRDRVQETQYF. The CDR3 DNA reads TGTGCCAGCAGCAGCCTCCGGGACAGGGTTCAAGAGACCCAGTACTTC.

This clone was observed a single time. The chain couples TRBV28 to TRBJ1-6; no clear D gene. This CDR3 is built from 14 residues. V was pared by 3 bases and J by 6 bases, with 9 bases between. CDR1 is MDHEN, CDR2 SYDVKM, per germline. Here the CDR3 DNA reads TGTGCCAGCAGTTTGGTACAGAGTAATTCACCCCTCCACTTT. Residues: CASSLVQSNSPLHF.

This clone was detected only once. The CDR3 coding sequence is TGTGCCAGCAGCCGGACAGGGAAAATGTCCTCTAGCACAGATACGCAGTATTTT. The encoded protein is CASSRTGKMSSSTDTQYF. The chain is built from TRBV5-6 and TRBJ2-3, with 8 bases fitting TRBD1. The CDR3 is 18 residues long. Germline values: CDR1 SGHDT, CDR2 YYEEEE. J lost 0 bases, V lost 4 bases, and 13 bases had no gene match. The full variable domain, with the rest looked up from reference TRBV5-6 and TRBJ2-3, is DAGVTQSPTHLIKTRGQQVTLRCSPKSGHDTVSWYQQALGQGPQFIFQYYEEEERQRGNFPDRFSGHQFPNYSSELNVNALLLGDSALYLCASSRTGKMSSSTDTQYFGPGTRLTVL.

This clone was seen a handful of times. V and J are TRBV28 and TRBJ1-1; no clear D. V shed 7 bases and J shed 4 bases, with 16 bases lying between them. CDR1 and CDR2 (germline): MDHEN, SYDVKM. This CDR3 has 14 residues. The CDR3 DNA is TGTGCCAGCACCTCAGTAAATCTTCCCACTGAAGCTTTCTTT. Its translation is CASTSVNLPTEAFF.

The chain carries TRBV18 and TRBJ1-5; TRBD1 matches at 7 bases. This CDR3 has 14 amino acids. Unmatched junction bases numbered 2, after V lost 3 bases and J lost 3 bases. Germline CDR1 KGHSH, CDR2 LQKENI. In DNA, the CDR3 is TGTGCCAGCTCACCGGGACAGACCAATCAGCCCCAGCATTTT. This encodes CASSPGQTNQPQHF.

CDR3 loop: CSARDSYNEKLFF. The CDR3 bases are TGCAGCGCCCGGGACAGCTATAATGAAAAACTGTTTTTT. The rearrangement links TRBV29-1 to TRBJ1-4; 7 positions match TRBD1. From germline, CDR1 is SQVTM and CDR2 ANQGSEA. Unmatched junction bases numbered 6, after V lost 7 bases and J lost 4 bases. The CDR3 runs to 13 residues.

The chain has TRBV30 and TRBJ1-2, with D tentatively TRBD1 (6 bases). V gave up 1 base and J gave up 5 bases, with 11 bases separating them. Germline values: CDR1 GTSNPN, CDR2 SVGIG (reference sequence). The length of the CDR3 is 13 residues. CDR3 in amino acids: CAWSDGQFYGYTF. CDR3 bases: TGTGCCTGGAGTGACGGACAGTTTTATGGCTACACCTTC.

The chain recombines TRBV3-1 (or the pseudogene TRBV3-2) with TRBJ2-7; 9 bases map to TRBD1. After removal of 4 bases from V and 3 bases from J, the junction contained 4 bases not matched to a gene. The CDR3 covers 14 residues. Germline V CDR1 and CDR2: LGHDT, YNNKEL (reference sequence). The DNA for the CDR3 is TGTGCCAGCAGCCCGGACAGGGGAGGCTACGAGCAGTACTTC. It yields the protein CASSPDRGGYEQYF.

The rearrangement joins TRBV18 to TRBJ2-3; 14 bases match TRBD2. The germline CDR1 and CDR2 sequences are KGHSH and LQKENI. This CDR3 has 16 amino acids. The J segment lost 4 bases and the V segment lost 6 bases, leaving 6 bases of the junction unmatched. CDR3 nucleotides: TGTGCCAGCTCGACAGGGACTAGCGGGAGACCAGATACGCAGTATTTT. Translated, it gives CASSTGTSGRPDTQYF.

The V call is TRBV13, the J call TRBJ1-1; 8 bases fit TRBD1. The CDR3 extends over 15 amino acids. CDR1 and CDR2 (germline): PRHDT, FYEKMQ (reference sequence). J was trimmed by 0 bases and V by 3 bases; bases with no gene match: 3. The CDR3 reads CASSFGTGLNTEAFF. The DNA of the CDR3 is TGTGCCAGCAGCTTTGGGACAGGACTGAACACTGAAGCTTTCTTT.

The chain uses TRBV2 and TRBJ2-3, with D possibly being TRBD2 (5 bases). Germline V gene lookup returns CDR1 SNHLY and CDR2 FYNNEI. The CDR3 has 11 amino acids. Trimming removed 9 bases at V and 5 bases at J, with 9 bases between. As DNA, the CDR3 is TGTGCCAGTACCGAGGGAGATACGCAGTATTTT. Translation: CASTEGDTQYF.

V is TRBV7-9 and J is TRBJ1-1, with 7 bases matching TRBD1. CDR1 SEHNR and CDR2 FQNEAQ come from the germline V gene (reference sequence). V was pared by 6 bases and J by 1 base, with 8 bases of the junction left unmatched. The CDR3 has 15 amino acids. CDR3 nucleotide sequence: TGTGCCAGCAGTTTCACCGGGACAGCGAACACTGAAGCTTTCTTT. Translated: CASSFTGTANTEAFF.

The rearrangement uses TRBV29-1 and TRBJ2-1; TRBD1 is a possible D gene (5 bases). V was pared by 4 bases and J by 5 bases, with 15 bases between. Germline V gene sequence: CDR1 SQVTM, CDR2 ANQGSEA. The CDR3 length is 14 residues. The CDR3 DNA is TGCAGCGTTGGGGGCCCCACGGGCCACAATGAGCAGTTCTTC. Protein: CSVGGPTGHNEQFF.

The chain uses TRBV5-1 and TRBJ2-1; no clear D. Trimming stripped 9 bases from V and 6 bases from J, with 13 bases between. Germline V gene lookup returns CDR1 SGHRS and CDR2 YFSETQ. The CDR3 runs 12 residues. For the CDR3, the DNA is TGCGCCACCTTAGCTATAATCAATGAGCAGTTCTTC. This gives the protein CATLAIINEQFF. The full variable domain, with the rest looked up from reference TRBV5-1 and TRBJ2-1, is KAGVTQTPRYLIKTRGQQVTLSCSPISGHRSVSWYQQTPGQGLQFLFEYFSETQRNKGNFPGRFSGRQFSNSRSEMNVSTLELGDSALYLCATLAIINEQFFGPGTRLTVL.

The chain joins TRBV19 to TRBJ1-4, with 9 bases lining up with TRBD1. CDR1 and CDR2 (germline): LNHDA, SQIVND (reference sequence). With V trimmed by 4 bases and J by 8 bases, 8 bases remained unmatched. The CDR3 spans 15 residues. The CDR3 coding sequence is TGTGCCAGTAGTACCCCGGGACAGGGTGAAGAAAAACTGTTTTTT. This codes for CASSTPGQGEEKLFF.